This is a list of T cell receptor beta chains from one sample in a study of shared clonotypes between healthy human individuals. TCRdb keeps only in-frame clones here, not all; method: immunoSEQ multiplex PCR. The sample contains about 1.5 million clones, 95% to 99% of which appear only once. The sample taken for sequencing was naive CD4+ T cells sorted from blood. These receptors were obtained from a man aged 25 to 45 in good health. Both conserved end residues are part of each CDR3. The D gene is left open where the match is weak. Only some rows state a clone size, as once, few, many or a class for expanded clones.

cdr3_nt	cdr3_aa	clone_size	v_call	j_call	d_call
TGTGCCAGCAGCGTAGAAGGGTATAGCAATCAGCCCCAGCATTTT	CASSVEGYSNQPQHF	-	TRBV9	TRBJ1-5	-
TGTGCCAGCAGCCCATTAGCCCCCTCAGGAATGAACACTGAAGCTTTCTTT	CASSPLAPSGMNTEAFF	-	TRBV7-9	TRBJ1-1	-
TGTGCCAGCACCCTCCACGCACTAGCGGGAACCTACGAGCAGTACTTC	CASTLHALAGTYEQYF	-	TRBV27	TRBJ2-7	TRBD2
TGTGCCAGCAGTGAAAGGGGGACCAACACTGAAGCTTTCTTT	CASSERGTNTEAFF	-	TRBV6-1	TRBJ1-1	-
TGTGCCAGCAGTTCCCTAAATGAGGCGCTACTCTATGGCTACACCTTC	CASSSLNEALLYGYTF	-	TRBV28	TRBJ1-2	-
TGTGCCAGCAGTCCCCGGCTTACTTTGGGCTACACCTTC	CASSPRLTLGYTF	once	TRBV6-5	TRBJ1-2	-
TGTGCCAGCAGTTTACCCGGGTCGACTCAGCTGTTTTTT	CASSLPGSTQLFF	-	TRBV27	TRBJ2-2	-
TGCAGCGTTGCAGAGGGGCGCAATGAGCAGTTCTTC	CSVAEGRNEQFF	-	TRBV29-1	TRBJ2-1	-
TGCAGCGTCCCGCGAGGGACTAGCGGGAGTCCAGATACGCAGTATTTT	CSVPRGTSGSPDTQYF	-	TRBV29-1	TRBJ2-3	TRBD2
TGTGCCAGCAGTGCCCCAGGCCCCCCTCAGCATTTT	CASSAPGPPQHF	-	TRBV6-1	TRBJ1-5	-
TGTGCCGGCAGCGTGGGCGGGAGCTCCTACAATGAGCAGTTCTTC	CAGSVGGSSYNEQFF	-	TRBV9	TRBJ2-1	TRBD2
TGTGCCTGGAACTTGAGGACAGGGTATAGTGAGCAGTTCTTC	CAWNLRTGYSEQFF	-	TRBV30	TRBJ2-1	TRBD1
TGTGCCAGCTCACCCTTACTAGCGGGGGTCAATGAGCAGTTCTTC	CASSPLLAGVNEQFF	-	TRBV18	TRBJ2-1	TRBD2
TGTGCCAGCAGCTTACGCCAGCTTGACTATGGCTACACCTTC	CASSLRQLDYGYTF	once	TRBV5-5	TRBJ1-2	-
TGTGCCAGCAGTTCGACAGCGCGGATACTGTTTTTT	CASSSTARILFF	-	TRBV6-5	TRBJ1-4	-
TGTGCCAGTAGCCTCCGGGGGAGCAACCTCAATGAGCAGTTCTTC	CASSLRGSNLNEQFF	-	TRBV19	TRBJ2-1	-
TGCGCCAGCAGCAGGGCTAGCGGGAGGGTTTACGAGCAGTACTTC	CASSRASGRVYEQYF	-	TRBV5-1	TRBJ2-7	TRBD2
TGTGCCAGCAGCTTGATTGACGGCCCTGAAGCTTTCTTT	CASSLIDGPEAFF	-	TRBV5-4	TRBJ1-1	-
TGTGCCAGCTCACCTGACAGGAATCAGCCCCAGCATTTT	CASSPDRNQPQHF	-	TRBV18	TRBJ1-5	-
TGCGCCAGCAGCCTTCCGGGACAACGGCTCGAGCAGTACTTC	CASSLPGQRLEQYF	-	TRBV4-1	TRBJ2-7	-
TGTGCCAGCAGTTCCGCCAGGGCCTCCTACGAGCAGTACTTC	CASSSARASYEQYF	once	TRBV6-6	TRBJ2-7	-
TGTGCCAGCAGCGACCGGACGGAAGAGACCCAGTACTTC	CASSDRTEETQYF	-	TRBV9	TRBJ2-5	-
TGCAGCGTTGCCCAAAGGGGGCTACCCTACGAGCAGTACTTC	CSVAQRGLPYEQYF	-	TRBV29-1	TRBJ2-7	TRBD1
TGCGCCAGCAGCCAAGAAGGGACCACAGATACGCAGTATTTT	CASSQEGTTDTQYF	-	TRBV4-3	TRBJ2-3	-
TGTGCCAGCAGCCCTTCCATCGGACAGGGCGTTTTTGGCTACACCTTC	CASSPSIGQGVFGYTF	-	TRBV28	TRBJ1-2	TRBD1
TGTGCCAGCAGCCAATCCTGGGGAAACTATGGCTACACCTTC	CASSQSWGNYGYTF	-	TRBV5-4	TRBJ1-2	-
TGTGCCAGCAGCCCTTCCGGGACTAGCGGGGGCAATGAGCAGTTCTTC	CASSPSGTSGGNEQFF	once	TRBV11-1	TRBJ2-1	TRBD2
TGTGCCAGCAGTTCCGGACAGCTCTCTGGAAACACCATATATTTT	CASSSGQLSGNTIYF	-	TRBV6-5	TRBJ1-3	-
TGTGCCAGCAGCTTGGCGACCAGAGGCTCCTACGAGCAGTACTTC	CASSLATRGSYEQYF	-	TRBV5-6	TRBJ2-7	-
TGTGCCAGCAGTTACTCGAGCTCACCTCAATATGGCTACACCTTC	CASSYSSSPQYGYTF	-	TRBV6-5	TRBJ1-2	-
TGTGCCAGCAGCCGGGACGGTCGAACGAACACTGAAGCTTTCTTT	CASSRDGRTNTEAFF	-	TRBV9	TRBJ1-1	-
TGTGCCAGCAGCCCCCGGGCTAGCGGGATGCACTACAATGAGCAGTTCTTC	CASSPRASGMHYNEQFF	-	TRBV11-2	TRBJ2-1	TRBD2
TGTGCCAGCAGTTGGGGGGGCGCCGAGCAGTACTTC	CASSWGGAEQYF	-	TRBV2	TRBJ2-7	-
TGTGCCAGCAGCTTGGGCGGGAGGGCCGCACGAGAGACCCAGTACTTC	CASSLGGRAARETQYF	-	TRBV5-4	TRBJ2-5	TRBD2
TGTGCCAGCAGTTTGTTGCTCTCTGAAGCTTTCTTT	CASSLLLSEAFF	-	TRBV28	TRBJ1-1	-
TGTGCCAGCAGCCCACCGGGACTAGCGAGGGAGACCCAGTACTTC	CASSPPGLARETQYF	-	TRBV14	TRBJ2-5	TRBD2
TGTGCCAGCAGCCTCACGGTCACAGGGGGTCAGCCCCAGCATTTT	CASSLTVTGGQPQHF	-	TRBV2	TRBJ1-5	TRBD1
TGTGCCAGCTCACCATTATTATGGTCGACAGATTTCAACAATGAGCAGTTCTTC	CASSPLLWSTDFNNEQFF	-	TRBV18	TRBJ2-1	-
TGTGCCAGCAGCGTAGGAGCGGGAGGGACCTCCTACAATGAGCAGTTCTTC	CASSVGAGGTSYNEQFF	-	TRBV9	TRBJ2-1	TRBD2
TGCGCCAGCAGCCAAGGGACAGGGAGCCACGAGCAGTACTTC	CASSQGTGSHEQYF	once	TRBV4-1	TRBJ2-7	TRBD1
TGTGCCAGCAGCGCCGAGAGGGGGGCCGGCGACACTGAAGCTTTCTTT	CASSAERGAGDTEAFF	-	TRBV9	TRBJ1-1	-
TGCGCCAGCACGGCAGGGTTTCAGCATGAGCAGTTCTTC	CASTAGFQHEQFF	once	TRBV5-1	TRBJ2-1	-
TGTGCCAGCCGACAATGGGGCGACAAAAATGAAAAACTGTTTTTT	CASRQWGDKNEKLFF	-	TRBV27	TRBJ1-4	-
TGTGCCAGCGGGATGGGTAGAGAGACCCAGTACTTC	CASGMGRETQYF	-	TRBV9	TRBJ2-5	-
TGTGCCAGCTCACCACCCCAGGGTGGGGTGAACAATGAGCAGTTCTTC	CASSPPQGGVNNEQFF	-	TRBV18	TRBJ2-1	-
TGTGCCAGCAGCGGGGGACTAGCGGGCCAATCCTACGAGCAGTACTTC	CASSGGLAGQSYEQYF	-	TRBV9	TRBJ2-7	TRBD2
TGTGCCAGCAGCCAACTAGCGGGTGGGGTGACTGAGCAGTTCTTC	CASSQLAGGVTEQFF	-	TRBV2	TRBJ2-1	TRBD2
TGCGCCAGCAGCGCGCAAGGGACAGACAATGAGCAGTTCTTC	CASSAQGTDNEQFF	-	TRBV5-1	TRBJ2-1	TRBD1
TGCGCCAGCAGCTTGGATCAGAGCGATCAAGAGACCCAGTACTTC	CASSLDQSDQETQYF	once	TRBV5-1	TRBJ2-5	-
TGTGCCAGCAGCTCACCAACGAAATCCAGGACAGGGGGTCCGGATGAGCAGTTCTTC	CASSSPTKSRTGGPDEQFF	-	TRBV11-2	TRBJ2-1	TRBD1
TGTGCCAGCTCACCAAACAGACAGACCTACGAGCAGTACTTC	CASSPNRQTYEQYF	-	TRBV18	TRBJ2-7	-